This T cell receptor beta chain derives from a study of low-dose radiotherapy and immunotherapy resistance in tumors. Overall study: For Cohort 1, fractions of 0.5 Gy were given every 2 weeks, reaching 6.5 Gy overall.

This clonotype was observed many times. Covering alpha and beta chains, TRAV- and TRBV-specific primers were used for the first-strand cDNA. The PCR that amplified TCRs ran for roughly 20 cycles, relying on a constant-region primer and a V-primer adapter. TCRdb ran MiXCR on the reads and lists one entry per CDR3 protein. The sample has tens of thousands of distinct CDR3 sequences, over 15% seen once; the top ten hold less than 3%. Time point in this sample: before trial treatment. The TCR sequence derives from a male donor with prostate cancer. This material consisted of PBMCs, taken before treatment.

CDR3 nucleotide sequence: TGTGCCAGCAGCCAAGGTTCGACAGCTAGCACAGATACGCAGTATTTT. Its translation: CASSQGSTASTDTQYF. The chain combines TRBV3-1 with TRBJ2-3, with a tentative D call TRBD1 (5 bases). Germline V gene lookup returns CDR1 LGHDT and CDR2 YNNKEL (reference sequence). V was trimmed by 1 base and J by 0 bases, leaving 11 bases between them. There are 16 residues in the CDR3.